This TCR beta chain was recovered during a study of blood T cell repertoires in COVID-19. Overall study context: Material from acute and convalescent COVID-19 was sourced from the United States, Italy and Spain.

Generated by immunoSEQ multiplex PCR, the TCRdb table keeps only in-frame clones and is missing some. The sample carries about 120,000 clones, around three quarters recorded once. The V end was cut by 3 bases, the J end by 5 bases, with 16 bases between. This CDR3 spans 15 amino acids. Germline-derived CDR1 and CDR2 are SGHNT and YYREEE (reference sequence). The source is a woman of 80 years or more with acute or convalescent COVID-19. The sequenced material came from peripheral blood. The chain couples TRBV5-4 to TRBJ2-3; possible D gene TRBD2, 6 bases. CDR3 DNA: TGTGCCAGCAGCTCCGGAGGGAGTATGGGAGATACGCAGTATTTT. Its translation: CASSSGGSMGDTQYF.